The T cell receptor (beta chain) under discussion was sequenced for a study of T cell repertoires in cytomegalovirus infection. The overall study: Both CMV infection and a matching HLA type were indicated by public TCR beta signatures. Study outcomes and limitations: CMV-specific HLA-C-restricted TCR beta clonotypes dominated the ex vivo response. The cumulative frequency of public TCR beta families identified carriers of CMV plus the relevant HLA.

The V end lost 2 bases, the J end lost 9 bases, and 5 bases lay between the germline ends. The CDR3 spans 10 residues. Looked up from germline, CDR1 is MNHNS and CDR2 is SASEGT. TCRdb independently ran MiXCR on the reads; one entry per CDR3 protein. The sample shows about 190,000 distinct CDR3 sequences, more than 9% of them seen only once. This clonotype has a count of ten or more. Its cognate antigen is unknown. The rearrangement links TRBV6-1 to TRBJ2-7; no clear D gene. This TCR was recovered from a human donor in good health (CMV status not recorded). Some clones in this sample may be carry-over from other donors' samples. The sequenced sample consisted of PBMCs. CDR3 DNA sequence: TGTGCCAGCAGTGAAAGAGGGCAGTACTTC. Amino acids: CASSERGQYF.